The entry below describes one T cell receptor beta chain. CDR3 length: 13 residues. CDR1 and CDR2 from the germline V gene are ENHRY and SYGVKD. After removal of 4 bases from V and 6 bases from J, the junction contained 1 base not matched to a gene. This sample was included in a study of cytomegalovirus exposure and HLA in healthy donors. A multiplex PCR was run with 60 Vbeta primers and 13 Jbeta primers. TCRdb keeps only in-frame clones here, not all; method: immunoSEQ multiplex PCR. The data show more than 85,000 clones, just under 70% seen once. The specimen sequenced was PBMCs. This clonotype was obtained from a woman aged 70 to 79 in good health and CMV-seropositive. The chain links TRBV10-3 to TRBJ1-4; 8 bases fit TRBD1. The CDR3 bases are TGTGCCATCAGTGCAGGGGGCGATGAAAAACTGTTTTTT. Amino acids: CAISAGGDEKLFF.